Following are 5 T cell receptor beta chains from one sample sequenced in a study of type 1 and type 2 diabetes patients. The PCR template was genomic DNA. Amplification of the beta chain CDR3 used 30 forward and 13 reverse multiplex primers. TCRdb recomputed calls from the multiplex PCR reads with MiXCR, one row per CDR3 protein. The sample carries 250,000 to 300,000 distinct CDR3 sequences, around 47% recorded once. Sequencing was carried out using peripheral blood mononuclear cells (PBMCs). These receptors were obtained from a man younger than 30 with type 2 diabetes.

The genes are TRBV19 and TRBJ2-1; 7 bases are shared with TRBD2. Trimming cost V 3 bases and J 5 bases; bases outside gene matches: 4. The CDR3 has 14 residues. CDR1 and CDR2 (germline): LNHDA, SQIVND (reference sequence). CDR3 residues: CASSMGGVHNEQFF. The CDR3, as DNA: TGTGCCAGTAGTATGGGGGGGGTTCACAATGAGCAGTTCTTC. The variable domain in full, with the rest retrieved from reference TRBV19 and TRBJ2-1, is DGGITQSPKYLFRKEGQNVTLSCEQNLNHDAMYWYRQDPGQGLRLIYYSQIVNDFQKGDIAEGYSVSREKKESFPLTVTSAQKNPTAFYLCASSMGGVHNEQFFGPGTRLTVL.

The CDR3 DNA follows: TGTGCCAGCCTAGCGGTACCTATGAACACTGAAGCTTTCTTT. Translated: CASLAVPMNTEAFF. The V gene is TRBV7-9, the J gene TRBJ1-1; D is uncertain. Trimming removed 8 bases from V and 0 bases from J, with 13 bases in between. The germline V gene has CDR1 SEHNR and CDR2 FQNEAQ (reference sequence). The CDR3 spans 14 residues.

This chain connects TRBV6-1 to TRBJ2-4; the match to TRBD1 covers 9 bases. V dropped 2 bases and J dropped 1; count of bases not matched to a gene: 6. The germline V gene has CDR1 MNHNS and CDR2 SASEGT. The CDR3 has 17 residues. The CDR3 sequence is CASSEWTGDGAKNIQYF. The CDR3 DNA sequence: TGTGCCAGCAGTGAATGGACAGGGGATGGGGCCAAAAACATTCAGTACTTC.

The chain combines TRBV12-3 or TRBV12-4 with TRBJ1-1; no reliable D call. The CDR3 is 14 residues long. The V end was cut by 3 bases, the J end by 0 bases, with 8 bases between. The CDR3, as DNA: TGTGCCAGCAGTTTTGACAACCTGAACACTGAAGCTTTCTTT. Encoded protein: CASSFDNLNTEAFF.

The table lists this clonotype with many counts. V usage is TRBV2 and J usage is TRBJ1-1; D gene ambiguous. Looked up from germline, CDR1 is SNHLY and CDR2 is FYNNEI. V dropped 7 bases and J dropped 2 bases, with 14 bases sitting between them. The CDR3 has 14 amino acids. The CDR3 region is CASTMGALNTEAFF. The CDR3 region has the DNA TGTGCCAGCACGATGGGAGCCTTAAACACTGAAGCTTTCTTT.